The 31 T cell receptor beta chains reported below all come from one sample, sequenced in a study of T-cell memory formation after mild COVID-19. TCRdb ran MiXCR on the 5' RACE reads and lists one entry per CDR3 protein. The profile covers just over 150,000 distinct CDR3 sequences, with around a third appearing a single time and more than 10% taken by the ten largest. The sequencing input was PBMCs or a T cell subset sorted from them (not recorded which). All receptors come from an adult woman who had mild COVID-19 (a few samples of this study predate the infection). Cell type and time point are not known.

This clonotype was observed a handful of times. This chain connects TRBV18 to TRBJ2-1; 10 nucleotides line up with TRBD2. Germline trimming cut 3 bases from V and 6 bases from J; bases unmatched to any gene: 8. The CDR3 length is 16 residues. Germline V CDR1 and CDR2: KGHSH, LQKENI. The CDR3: CASSPTLAGVGNEQFF. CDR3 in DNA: TGTGCCAGCTCACCTACCCTAGCGGGAGTAGGCAATGAGCAGTTCTTC.

The CDR3 coding sequence is TGTGCCAGCAGTGAAAACGACAGGGTAGATACGCAGTATTTT. Protein sequence: CASSENDRVDTQYF. The chain links TRBV6-6 to TRBJ2-3; 7 bases agree with TRBD1. Germline V gives CDR1 MNHNY, CDR2 SVGAGI (reference sequence). The CDR3 loop spans 14 amino acids. Trimming cost V 5 bases and J 5 bases; bases outside gene matches: 7.

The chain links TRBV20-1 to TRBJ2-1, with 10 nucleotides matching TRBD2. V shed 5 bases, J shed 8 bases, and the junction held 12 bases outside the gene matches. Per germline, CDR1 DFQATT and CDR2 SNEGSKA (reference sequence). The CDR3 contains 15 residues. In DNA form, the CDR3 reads TGCAGTGCTCCCCACCCACTAGCGGGAACCGATGAGCAGTTCTTC. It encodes CSAPHPLAGTDEQFF.

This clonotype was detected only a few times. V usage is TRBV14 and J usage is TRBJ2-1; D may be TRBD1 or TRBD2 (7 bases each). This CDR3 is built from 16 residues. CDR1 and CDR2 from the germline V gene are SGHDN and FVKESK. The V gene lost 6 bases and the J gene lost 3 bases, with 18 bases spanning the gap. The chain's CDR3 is CASRKGAGVSYNEQFF. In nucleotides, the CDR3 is TGTGCCAGCAGAAAGGGGGCGGGGGTGAGCTACAATGAGCAGTTCTTC.

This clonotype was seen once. CDR3 protein: CASSLATFQDHNEQFF. CDR3 sequence (DNA): TGCGCCAGCAGCTTGGCCACCTTCCAGGACCACAATGAGCAGTTCTTC. J is TRBJ2-1 and V is TRBV5-1; D remains ambiguous. The germline V and J ends were trimmed by 0 bases and 5 bases, with 15 bases remaining between them. Germline CDR1 SGHRS, CDR2 YFSETQ. The CDR3 is made up of 16 amino acids.

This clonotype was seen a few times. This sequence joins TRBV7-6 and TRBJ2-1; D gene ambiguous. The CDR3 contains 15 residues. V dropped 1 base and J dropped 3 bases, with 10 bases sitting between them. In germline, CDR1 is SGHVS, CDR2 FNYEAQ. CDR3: CASSLVAGDYNEQFF. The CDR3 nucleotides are TGTGCCAGCAGCTTAGTCGCAGGAGACTACAATGAGCAGTTCTTC.

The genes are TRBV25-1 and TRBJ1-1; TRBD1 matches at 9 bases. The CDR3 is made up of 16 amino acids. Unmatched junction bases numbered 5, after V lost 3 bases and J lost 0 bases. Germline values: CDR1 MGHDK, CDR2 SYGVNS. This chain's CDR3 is CASSDQTGGLNTEAFF. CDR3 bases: TGTGCCAGCAGTGACCAGACAGGGGGATTGAACACTGAAGCTTTCTTT. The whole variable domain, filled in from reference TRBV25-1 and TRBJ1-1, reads EADIYQTPRYLVIGTGKKITLECSQTMGHDKMYWYQQDPGMELHLIHYSYGVNSTEKGDLSSESTVSRIRTEHFPLTLESARPSHTSQYLCASSDQTGGLNTEAFFGQGTRLTVV.

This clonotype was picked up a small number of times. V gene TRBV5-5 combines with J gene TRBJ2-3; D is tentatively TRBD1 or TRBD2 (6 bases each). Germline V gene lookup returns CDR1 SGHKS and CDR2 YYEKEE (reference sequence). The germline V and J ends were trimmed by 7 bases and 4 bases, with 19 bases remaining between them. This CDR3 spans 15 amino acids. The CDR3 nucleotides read TGTGCCAGCGCCATTACGGGGGCCGGAGCAGATACGCAGTATTTT. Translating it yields CASAITGAGADTQYF.

CDR3 sequence: CAWRHYGGARTGELFF. The CDR3 DNA follows: TGTGCCTGGAGACACTACGGGGGGGCTCGGACCGGGGAGCTGTTTTTT. The chain combines TRBV30 with TRBJ2-2, with 8 bases lining up with TRBD2. V lost 3 bases and J lost 5; bases outside the gene matches: 11. The CDR3 length is 16 residues. Germline values: CDR1 GTSNPN, CDR2 SVGIG (reference sequence).

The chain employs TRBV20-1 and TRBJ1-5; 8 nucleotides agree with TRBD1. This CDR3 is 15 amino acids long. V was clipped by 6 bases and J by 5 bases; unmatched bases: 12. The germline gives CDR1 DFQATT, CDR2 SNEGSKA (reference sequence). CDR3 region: CSAQLNRGNYQPQHF. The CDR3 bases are TGCAGTGCCCAACTCAACAGGGGGAACTATCAGCCCCAGCATTTT.

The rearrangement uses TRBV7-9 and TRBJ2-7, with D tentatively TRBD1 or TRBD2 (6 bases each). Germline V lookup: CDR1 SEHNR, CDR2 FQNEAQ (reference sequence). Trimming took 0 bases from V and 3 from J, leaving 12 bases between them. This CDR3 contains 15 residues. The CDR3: CASSLARRGVYEQYF. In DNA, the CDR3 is TGTGCCAGCAGCTTAGCGCGAAGGGGGGTCTACGAGCAGTACTTC.

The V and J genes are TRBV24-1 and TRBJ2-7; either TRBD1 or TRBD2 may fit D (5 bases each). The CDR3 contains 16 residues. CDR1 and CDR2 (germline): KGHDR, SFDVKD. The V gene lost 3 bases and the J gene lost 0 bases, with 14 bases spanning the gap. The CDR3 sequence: CATSDGDRRGSYEQYF. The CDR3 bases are TGTGCCACCAGTGATGGTGACAGACGGGGCTCCTACGAGCAGTACTTC.

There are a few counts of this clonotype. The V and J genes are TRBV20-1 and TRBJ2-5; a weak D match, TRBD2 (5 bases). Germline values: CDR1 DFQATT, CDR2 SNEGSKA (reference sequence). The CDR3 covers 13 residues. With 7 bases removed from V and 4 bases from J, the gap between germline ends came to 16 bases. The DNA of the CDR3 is TGCAGTGTTGAGACCGGGGTGGCAGAGACCCAGTACTTC. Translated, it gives CSVETGVAETQYF.

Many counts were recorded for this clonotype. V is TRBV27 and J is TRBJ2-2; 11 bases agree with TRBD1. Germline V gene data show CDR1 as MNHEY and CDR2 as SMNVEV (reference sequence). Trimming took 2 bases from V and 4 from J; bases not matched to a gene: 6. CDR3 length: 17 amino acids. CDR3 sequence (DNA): TGTGCCAGCAGTTTAGGGTCGGGGACAGGGGGCACCGGGGAGCTGTTTTTT. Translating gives CASSLGSGTGGTGELFF.

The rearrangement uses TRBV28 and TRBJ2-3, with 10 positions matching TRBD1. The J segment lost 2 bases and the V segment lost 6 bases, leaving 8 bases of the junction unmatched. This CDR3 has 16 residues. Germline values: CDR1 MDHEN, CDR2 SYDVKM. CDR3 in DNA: TGTGCCAGCAGGACAGGGGGCCTTACAACCACAGATACGCAGTATTTT. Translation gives CASRTGGLTTTDTQYF.

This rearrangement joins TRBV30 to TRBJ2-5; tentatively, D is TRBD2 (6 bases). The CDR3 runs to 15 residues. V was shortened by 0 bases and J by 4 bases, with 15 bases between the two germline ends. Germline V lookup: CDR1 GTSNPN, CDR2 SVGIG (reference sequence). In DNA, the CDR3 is TGTGCCTGGAGTGTATCTGGGGGGTTGTCAGAGACCCAGTACTTC. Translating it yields CAWSVSGGLSETQYF.

The DNA for the CDR3 is TGCAGCGTTGAGGGGAACACTGAAGCTTTCTTT. Translation: CSVEGNTEAFF. The chain employs TRBV29-1 and TRBJ1-1; D gene ambiguous. Trimming pared 3 bases from V and 1 base from J, leaving 3 bases between. The CDR3 sequence is 11 residues long. Germline CDR1 SQVTM, CDR2 ANQGSEA.

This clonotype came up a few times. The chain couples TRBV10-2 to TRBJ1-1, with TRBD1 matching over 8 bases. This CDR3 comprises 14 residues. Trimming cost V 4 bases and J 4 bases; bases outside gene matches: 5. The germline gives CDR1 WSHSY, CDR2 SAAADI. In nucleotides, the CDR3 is TGCGCCAGCAGTGTCCCACAGGGGGGCACTGAAGCTTTCTTT. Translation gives CASSVPQGGTEAFF.

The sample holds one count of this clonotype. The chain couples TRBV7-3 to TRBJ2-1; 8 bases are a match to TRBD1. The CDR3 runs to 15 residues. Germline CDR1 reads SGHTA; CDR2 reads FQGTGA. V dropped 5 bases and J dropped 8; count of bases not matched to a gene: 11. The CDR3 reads CASSPGDRFSDEQFF. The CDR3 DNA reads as TGTGCCAGCAGCCCAGGGGACAGGTTTTCGGATGAGCAGTTCTTC.

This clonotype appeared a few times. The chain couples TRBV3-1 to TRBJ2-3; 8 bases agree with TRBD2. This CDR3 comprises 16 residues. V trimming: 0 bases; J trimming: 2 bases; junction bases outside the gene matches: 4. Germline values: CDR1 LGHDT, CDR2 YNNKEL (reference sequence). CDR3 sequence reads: CASSQDRGGFTDTQYF. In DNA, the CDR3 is TGTGCCAGCAGCCAAGATCGGGGGGGCTTCACAGATACGCAGTATTTT.

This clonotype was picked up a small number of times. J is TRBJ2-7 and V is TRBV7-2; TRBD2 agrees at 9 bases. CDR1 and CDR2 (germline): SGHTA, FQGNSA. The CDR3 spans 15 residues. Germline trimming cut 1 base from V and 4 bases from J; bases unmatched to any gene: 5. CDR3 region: CASSLGSSGMYEQYF. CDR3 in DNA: TGTGCCAGCAGCTTAGGTTCTAGCGGGATGTACGAGCAGTACTTC.

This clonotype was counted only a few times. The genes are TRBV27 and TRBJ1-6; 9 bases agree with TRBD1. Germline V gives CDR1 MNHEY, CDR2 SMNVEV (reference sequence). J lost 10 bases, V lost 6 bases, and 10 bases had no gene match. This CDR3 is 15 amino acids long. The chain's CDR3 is CASSLRDRVGSPLHF. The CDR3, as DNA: TGTGCCAGCAGCCTTCGGGACAGGGTGGGCTCACCCCTCCACTTT.

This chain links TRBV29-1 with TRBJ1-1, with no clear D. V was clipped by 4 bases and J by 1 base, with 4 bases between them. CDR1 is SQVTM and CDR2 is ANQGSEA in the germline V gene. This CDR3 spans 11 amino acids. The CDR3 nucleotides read TGCAGCGTTGGACAGAACACTGAAGCTTTCTTT. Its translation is CSVGQNTEAFF.

The CDR3 nucleotides are TGTGCCACCAGCAGAGATCGCGGGGACTACGAGCAGTACTTC. Translating gives CATSRDRGDYEQYF. The chain has TRBV15 and TRBJ2-7; D is perhaps TRBD2 (6 bases). The CDR3 has 14 amino acids. Germline CDR1 is LNHNV and CDR2 is YYDKDF (reference sequence). V was pared by 0 bases and J by 3 bases, with 9 bases between.

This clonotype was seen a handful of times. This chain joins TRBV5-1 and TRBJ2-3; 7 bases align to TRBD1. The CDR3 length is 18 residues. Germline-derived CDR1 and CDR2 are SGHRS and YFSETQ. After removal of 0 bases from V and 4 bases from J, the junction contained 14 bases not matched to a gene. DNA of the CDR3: TGCGCCAGCAGCTTGGAGGGGGCTCAATTTATAGTTCCAGATACGCAGTATTTT. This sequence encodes CASSLEGAQFIVPDTQYF.

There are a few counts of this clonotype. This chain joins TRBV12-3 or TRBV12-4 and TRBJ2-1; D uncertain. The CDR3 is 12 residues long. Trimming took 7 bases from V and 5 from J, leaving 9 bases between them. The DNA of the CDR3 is TGTGCCAGCAAGAATTTGGACAATGAGCAGTTCTTC. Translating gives CASKNLDNEQFF.

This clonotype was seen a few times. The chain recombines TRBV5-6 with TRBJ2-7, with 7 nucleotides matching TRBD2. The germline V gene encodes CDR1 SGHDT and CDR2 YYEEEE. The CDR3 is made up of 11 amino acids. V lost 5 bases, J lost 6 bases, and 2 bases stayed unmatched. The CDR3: CASRWGGEQYF. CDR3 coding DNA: TGTGCCAGCAGATGGGGGGGCGAGCAGTACTTC. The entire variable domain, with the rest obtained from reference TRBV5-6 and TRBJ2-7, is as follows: DAGVTQSPTHLIKTRGQQVTLRCSPKSGHDTVSWYQQALGQGPQFIFQYYEEEERQRGNFPDRFSGHQFPNYSSELNVNALLLGDSALYLCASRWGGEQYFGPGTRLTVT.

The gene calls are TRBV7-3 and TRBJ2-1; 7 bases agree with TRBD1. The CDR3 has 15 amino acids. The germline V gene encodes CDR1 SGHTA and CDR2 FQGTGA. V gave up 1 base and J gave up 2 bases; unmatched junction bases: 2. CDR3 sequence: CASSLSQGAYNEQFF. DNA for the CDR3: TGTGCCAGCAGCTTAAGCCAGGGGGCCTACAATGAGCAGTTCTTC.

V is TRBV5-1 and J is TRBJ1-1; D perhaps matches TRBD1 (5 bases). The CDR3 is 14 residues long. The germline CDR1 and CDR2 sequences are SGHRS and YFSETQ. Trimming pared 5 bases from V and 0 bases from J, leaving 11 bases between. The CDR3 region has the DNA TGCGCCAGCAGAGCCGGGGGAGTGAACACTGAAGCTTTCTTT. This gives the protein CASRAGGVNTEAFF.

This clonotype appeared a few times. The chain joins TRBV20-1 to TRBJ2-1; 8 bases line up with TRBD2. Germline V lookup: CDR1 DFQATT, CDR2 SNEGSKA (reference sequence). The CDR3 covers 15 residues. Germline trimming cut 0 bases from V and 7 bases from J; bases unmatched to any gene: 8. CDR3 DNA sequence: TGCAGTGCTAGAGATGTCGGGAGGGCCATAAATGAGCAGTTCTTC. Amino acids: CSARDVGRAINEQFF.

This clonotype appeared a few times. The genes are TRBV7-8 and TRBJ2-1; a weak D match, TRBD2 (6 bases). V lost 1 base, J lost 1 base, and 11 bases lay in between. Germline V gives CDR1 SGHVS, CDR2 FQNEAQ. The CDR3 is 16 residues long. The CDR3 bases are TGTGCCAGCAGCTTAGGGAGGGGCAGGTCCTACAATGAGCAGTTCTTC. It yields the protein CASSLGRGRSYNEQFF.